This TCR beta chain was captured in a study of beta chain features in type 1 diabetes. TCRB transcripts that were expressed got sequenced, as all of the isolated RNA had been reverse transcribed. Sequencing used immunoSEQ multiplex PCR; TCRdb keeps in-frame clones, though not all of them. Of about half a million clones detected, around 28% appear once; the ten largest clones hold 0.05% to 0.07%. The CDR3 loop spans 15 amino acids. V gave up 1 base and J gave up 4 bases, with 16 bases separating them. Germline assignment: CDR1 GTSNPN and CDR2 SVGIG (reference sequence). The sample was naive CD4+ T cells from blood. The chain combines TRBV30 with TRBJ1-2; tentatively, D is TRBD1 (5 bases). This clonotype was sampled from a man aged 18 to 29 in good health. Written as DNA, the CDR3 is TGTGCCTGGAGTGCCGGACCCCCAAGGGGCTATGGCTACACCTTC. Translated, it gives CAWSAGPPRGYGYTF.